The rows below give T cell receptor beta chains drawn from one sample of a study of blood T cell repertoires in COVID-19. Here immunoSEQ multiplex PCR was the method, and the copy in TCRdb shows in-frame clones only, minus some. The repertoire holds around 65,000 clones, with about four fifths as singletons. The specimen was peripheral blood. The receptors were gathered from a human donor in a cohort sampled during active COVID-19. The CDR3 runs from the conserved cysteine through the conserved F or W. A D gene is named only where the DNA matches it firmly. For some rows the clone size is stated as once, few or many, or as a class when expanded; others skip it.

TRBV29-1	.	TRBD1	TRBJ1-3	CSVATQGAGNTIYF	TGCAGCGTTGCCACACAGGGGGCTGGAAACACCATATATTTT
TRBV4-2	.	.	TRBJ2-3	CASSQDAERVTDTQYF	TGTGCCAGCAGCCAAGACGCGGAGCGGGTCACAGATACGCAGTATTTT
TRBV11-2	.	.	TRBJ2-7	CASSLSGLSYEQYF	TGTGCCAGCAGCTTGTCGGGACTCTCCTACGAGCAGTACTTC
TRBV24-1	.	TRBD1	TRBJ1-5	CATDRAPGNQPQHF	TGTGCCACCGACAGGGCCCCGGGCAATCAGCCCCAGCATTTT
TRBV7-2	.	TRBD1	TRBJ2-2	CASSQRTGRFGELFF	TGTGCCAGCAGCCAGCGGACAGGGCGATTCGGGGAGCTGTTTTTT
TRBV4-1	.	.	TRBJ2-6	CASKQGSSSGANVLTF	TGCGCCAGCAAGCAGGGCTCCTCCTCTGGGGCCAACGTCCTGACTTTC
TRBV7-6	.	TRBD1	TRBJ2-2	CASSPQAGQGNTGELFF	TGTGCCAGCAGCCCCCAGGCAGGACAGGGGAACACCGGGGAGCTGTTTTTT
TRBV6-2/TRBV6-3	.	TRBD2	TRBJ2-7	CASSYLADNSYEQYF	TGTGCCAGCAGTTACCTAGCGGACAACTCCTACGAGCAGTACTTC
TRBV19	.	.	TRBJ2-1	CASSLYNEQFF	TGTGCCAGTAGTCTATACAATGAGCAGTTCTTC
TRBV5-1	.	TRBD1	TRBJ1-4	CASRLGQAANEKLFF	TGCGCCAGCAGGTTGGGACAGGCGGCTAATGAAAAACTGTTTTTT
TRBV28	once	TRBD1	TRBJ1-2	CASSSFGTGNYGYTF	TGTGCCAGCAGTTCTTTCGGGACAGGCAACTATGGCTACACCTTC
TRBV6-1	few	.	TRBJ1-3	CASSEPGLGNTIYF	TGTGCCAGCAGTGAACCAGGGCTCGGAAACACCATATATTTT
TRBV18	.	.	TRBJ2-1	CASSTGNEQFF	TGTGCCAGCTCAACAGGGAATGAGCAGTTCTTC
TRBV3-1/TRBV3-2	.	TRBD2	TRBJ2-7	CASSQDWTGRLAGGGSYEQYF	TGTGCCAGCAGCCAAGACTGGACGGGACGACTAGCGGGAGGCGGGTCCTACGAGCAGTACTTC
TRBV28	.	TRBD1	TRBJ1-1	CASSRRDRGLRAFF	TGTGCCAGCAGTCGCAGGGACAGGGGTTTGAGAGCTTTCTTT
TRBV2	.	.	TRBJ1-5	CASRDIQNQPQHF	TGTGCCAGCAGAGACATACAGAATCAGCCCCAGCATTTT
TRBV24-1	.	TRBD2	TRBJ2-7	CATRRGRPSYEQYF	TGTGCCACCCGACGCGGGAGGCCCTCCTACGAGCAGTACTTC
TRBV7-2	.	.	TRBJ2-7	CASSFSGVPSYEQYF	TGTGCCAGCAGCTTCTCGGGAGTTCCCTCCTACGAGCAGTACTTC
TRBV2	.	.	TRBJ2-5	CASRPWSRETQYF	TGTGCCAGCAGGCCCTGGAGCAGAGAGACCCAGTACTTC
TRBV11-2	few	TRBD1	TRBJ1-1	CASTPGQGLNAFF	TGTGCCAGCACCCCGGGACAGGGCTTAAACGCTTTCTTT
TRBV5-1	.	.	TRBJ2-5	CASSLGGQIVQETQYF	TGCGCCAGCAGCTTGGGCGGACAGATTGTACAAGAGACCCAGTACTTC
TRBV28	.	TRBD1	TRBJ1-2	CASSLSGTGTGYTF	TGTGCCAGCAGTTTATCAGGGACAGGGACTGGCTACACCTTC
TRBV7-9	.	TRBD1	TRBJ1-1	CASSQGQGADTEAFF	TGTGCCAGCAGCCAGGGACAGGGGGCAGACACTGAAGCTTTCTTT
TRBV4-1	.	.	TRBJ2-5	CASKDSAKETQYF	TGCGCCAGCAAGGACTCCGCCAAAGAGACCCAGTACTTC
TRBV9	.	.	TRBJ1-1	CASSGQAGTEAFF	TGTGCCAGCAGCGGACAGGCCGGCACTGAAGCTTTCTTT
TRBV5-1	.	.	TRBJ2-5	CASSLGQLKETQYF	TGCGCCAGCAGCTTGGGCCAGTTGAAAGAGACCCAGTACTTC
TRBV5-4	many	TRBD2	TRBJ2-5	CASSPGTSGGAGETQYF	TGTGCCAGCAGCCCCGGGACTAGCGGGGGGGCCGGGGAGACCCAGTACTTC
TRBV5-1	.	TRBD1	TRBJ2-7	CASSWDRIGTSYEQYF	TGCGCCAGCAGCTGGGACAGAATCGGCACATCCTACGAGCAGTACTTC
TRBV6-5	.	.	TRBJ1-2	CASSPGERNYGYTF	TGTGCCAGCAGCCCAGGGGAGAGGAACTATGGCTACACCTTC
TRBV11-3	.	TRBD2	TRBJ2-1	CASSDGTSRYNEQFF	TGTGCCAGCAGCGACGGGACTAGCAGATACAATGAGCAGTTCTTC
TRBV29-1	.	TRBD1	TRBJ1-2	CSAGTGDNYGYTF	TGCAGCGCAGGGACAGGGGATAACTATGGCTACACCTTC
TRBV5-6	.	.	TRBJ1-5	CASSLTGGWSQPQHF	TGTGCCAGCAGCTTGACTGGGGGCTGGTCTCAGCCCCAGCATTTT
TRBV6-6	.	TRBD2	TRBJ2-3	CASSSLAGTDTQYF	TGTGCCAGCAGCTCACTAGCGGGTACAGATACGCAGTATTTT
TRBV27	.	TRBD1	TRBJ2-7	CASRRGGTGGREQYF	TGTGCCAGCAGGAGGGGAGGGACAGGGGGCCGCGAGCAGTACTTC
TRBV7-6	.	.	TRBJ2-7	CASSLGRGRDEQYF	TGTGCCAGCAGCTTAGGGAGGGGACGTGACGAGCAGTACTTC
TRBV3-1/TRBV3-2	few	TRBD1	TRBJ1-5	CASSQGTGSNQPQHF	TGTGCCAGCAGCCAAGGGACAGGTAGCAATCAGCCCCAGCATTTT
TRBV18	once	TRBD2	TRBJ2-1	CASSPSQAGGGEQFF	TGTGCCAGCTCACCATCTCAGGCGGGGGGTGGTGAGCAGTTCTTC
TRBV5-1	.	TRBD1	TRBJ2-5	CASSIQGNQETQYF	TGCGCCAGCAGCATACAGGGGAACCAAGAGACCCAGTACTTC
TRBV27	.	.	TRBJ1-2	CASSSSRGGVTSYGYTF	TGTGCCAGCAGTTCCTCTAGGGGGGGCGTCACGAGCTATGGCTACACCTTC
TRBV6-5	.	.	TRBJ1-5	CASSPLSNQPQHF	TGTGCCAGCAGCCCCTTGAGCAATCAGCCCCAGCATTTT
TRBV3-1/TRBV3-2	.	.	TRBJ1-4	CASSRTEQEKLFF	TGTGCCAGCAGCCGGACAGAACAGGAAAAACTGTTTTTT
TRBV6-4	.	TRBD1	TRBJ2-1	CASSDPSGTGSNEQFF	TGTGCCAGCAGTGACCCTTCCGGGACAGGGAGCAATGAGCAGTTCTTC
TRBV28	.	TRBD2	TRBJ2-7	CASSTEASFRGRSYEQYF	TGTGCCAGCAGTACAGAGGCCTCTTTTCGCGGGAGGTCCTACGAGCAGTACTTC
TRBV27	.	.	TRBJ2-7	CASSPTSSYEQYF	TGTGCCAGCAGTCCCACTAGCTCCTACGAGCAGTACTTC
TRBV6-5	.	.	TRBJ1-4	CAVSFGAGNEKLFF	TGTGCCGTGTCCTTTGGAGCGGGTAATGAAAAACTGTTTTTT
TRBV6-1	.	.	TRBJ2-3	CASSESRADTQYF	TGTGCCAGCAGTGAGTCCCGTGCAGATACGCAGTATTTT
TRBV27	once	TRBD1	TRBJ1-2	CASSLPWTGNYGYTF	TGTGCCAGCAGTTTACCCTGGACAGGGAACTATGGCTACACCTTC
TRBV19	.	TRBD2	TRBJ2-3	CAAGGPPTDTQYF	TGTGCAGCGGGAGGGCCCCCCACAGATACGCAGTATTTT
TRBV28	.	.	TRBJ2-7	CASSLKGYAYEQYF	TGTGCCAGCAGTTTAAAGGGGTACGCCTACGAGCAGTACTTC
TRBV7-2	few	TRBD1	TRBJ1-2	CASSPGQGDYGYTF	TGTGCCAGCAGCCCCGGACAGGGGGACTATGGCTACACCTTC
TRBV12-2	.	.	TRBJ2-7	CASRLALRDRVRNEQYF	TGTGCAAGTCGCTTAGCGCTACGAGACAGGGTTCGCAACGAGCAGTACTTC
TRBV5-4	.	TRBD2	TRBJ2-7	CASSLVGLENTEQYF	TGTGCCAGCAGCTTGGTGGGACTAGAGAATACCGAGCAGTACTTC
TRBV9	.	TRBD2	TRBJ2-1	CASRAGTSGVDLNEQFF	TGTGCCAGCAGAGCTGGGACTAGCGGGGTAGACTTAAATGAGCAGTTCTTC
TRBV6-5	.	.	TRBJ2-7	CASSPLDMGDQYF	TGTGCCAGCAGTCCCCTGGACATGGGCGATCAGTACTTC
TRBV10-2	.	.	TRBJ2-7	CASSDGGGYEQYF	TGCGCCAGCAGTGACGGGGGTGGCTACGAGCAGTACTTC
TRBV27	few	TRBD1	TRBJ1-2	CASSPGQGDYYGYTF	TGTGCCAGCAGTCCCGGACAGGGGGATTACTATGGCTACACCTTC
TRBV5-1	once	.	TRBJ1-4	CASSRGGNEKLFF	TGCGCCAGCAGCCGGGGGGGTAATGAAAAACTGTTTTTT
TRBV5-1	.	TRBD1	TRBJ1-1	CASSNPTGMNTEAFF	TGCGCCAGCAGCAATCCGACAGGGATGAACACTGAAGCTTTCTTT
TRBV7-9	.	.	TRBJ1-1	CASSSVRQENSNTEAFF	TGTGCCAGCAGCTCTGTACGGCAGGAAAACTCGAACACTGAAGCTTTCTTT